The sequence of this TCR beta chain was determined in a study of cytotoxic CD8 clonotypes in ibrutinib-treated CLL. From germline, CDR1 is SGHTA and CDR2 FQGNSA. Trimming stripped 5 bases from V and 6 bases from J, with 14 bases between. The CDR3 runs to 13 residues. Only in-frame clones appear in the TCRdb table, and some are missing; sequencing was by immunoSEQ multiplex PCR. The profile covers some 150,000 clones, with around 77% appearing a single time and 25% to 30% taken by the ten largest. This sample comprised PBMCs, obtained after 12 months of ibrutinib treatment. The rearrangement joins TRBV7-2 to TRBJ2-7; D gene uncertain. The receptor's source is a human donor with chronic lymphocytic leukemia. CDR3 DNA: TGTGCCAGCAGCCCTAAGACGCTAGGCGAGCAGTACTTC. Encoded protein: CASSPKTLGEQYF.